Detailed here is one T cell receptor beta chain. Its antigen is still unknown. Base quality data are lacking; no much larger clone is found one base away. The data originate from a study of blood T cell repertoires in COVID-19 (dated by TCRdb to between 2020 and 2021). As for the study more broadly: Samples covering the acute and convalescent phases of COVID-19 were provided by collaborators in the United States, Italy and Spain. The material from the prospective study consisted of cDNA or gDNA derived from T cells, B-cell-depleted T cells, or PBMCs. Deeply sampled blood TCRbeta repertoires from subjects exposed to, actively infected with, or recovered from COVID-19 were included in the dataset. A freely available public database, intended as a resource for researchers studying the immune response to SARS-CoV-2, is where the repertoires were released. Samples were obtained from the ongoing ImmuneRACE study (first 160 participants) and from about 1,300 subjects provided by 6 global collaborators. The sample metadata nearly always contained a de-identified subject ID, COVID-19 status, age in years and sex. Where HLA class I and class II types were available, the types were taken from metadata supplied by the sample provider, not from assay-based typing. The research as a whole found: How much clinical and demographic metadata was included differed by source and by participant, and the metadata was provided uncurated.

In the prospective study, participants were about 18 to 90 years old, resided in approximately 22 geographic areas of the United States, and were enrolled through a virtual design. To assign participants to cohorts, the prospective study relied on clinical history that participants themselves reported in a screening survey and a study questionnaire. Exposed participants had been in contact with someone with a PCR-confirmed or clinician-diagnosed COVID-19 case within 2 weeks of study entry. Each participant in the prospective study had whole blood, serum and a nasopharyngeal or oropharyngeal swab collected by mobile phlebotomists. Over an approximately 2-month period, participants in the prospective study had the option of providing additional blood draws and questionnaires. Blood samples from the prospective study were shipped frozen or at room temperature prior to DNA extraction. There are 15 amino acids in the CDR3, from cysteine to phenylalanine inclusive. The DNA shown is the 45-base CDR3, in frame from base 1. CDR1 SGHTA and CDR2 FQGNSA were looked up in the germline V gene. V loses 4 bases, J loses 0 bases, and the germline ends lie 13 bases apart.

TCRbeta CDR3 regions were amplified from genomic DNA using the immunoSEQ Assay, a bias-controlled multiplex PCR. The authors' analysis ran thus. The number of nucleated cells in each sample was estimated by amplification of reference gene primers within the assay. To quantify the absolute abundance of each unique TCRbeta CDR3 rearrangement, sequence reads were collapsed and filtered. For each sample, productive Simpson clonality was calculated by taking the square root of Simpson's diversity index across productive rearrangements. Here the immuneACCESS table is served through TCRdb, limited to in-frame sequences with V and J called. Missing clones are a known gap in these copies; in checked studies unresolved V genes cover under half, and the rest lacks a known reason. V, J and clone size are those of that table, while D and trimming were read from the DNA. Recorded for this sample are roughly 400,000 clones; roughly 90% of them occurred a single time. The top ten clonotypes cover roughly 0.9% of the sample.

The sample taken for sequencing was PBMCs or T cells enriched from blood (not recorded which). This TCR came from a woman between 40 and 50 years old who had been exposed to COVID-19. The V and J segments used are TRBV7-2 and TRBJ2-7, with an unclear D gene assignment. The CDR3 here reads CASSWKTDYSYEQYF. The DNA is TGTGCCAGCAGCTGGAAAACAGATTACTCCTACGAGCAGTACTTC.